This entry lists 4 T cell receptor beta chains sequenced from one sample in a study of CD8 T cells in Susac syndrome. With random hexamers, about 0.5 to 1 ug RNA was reverse transcribed. TCRdb itself ran the immunoSEQ multiplex PCR reads through MiXCR, one entry per CDR3 protein. The sample lists 250,000 to 350,000 distinct CDR3 sequences, roughly 94% occurring once. Sequences were obtained from CD4+ T cells from PBMCs. The receptors come from a human donor with multiple sclerosis.

The chain combines TRBV19 with TRBJ2-2; 8 bases match TRBD2. CDR1 and CDR2 (germline): LNHDA, SQIVND (reference sequence). V shed 4 bases, J shed 6 bases, and the junction held 7 bases outside the gene matches. This CDR3 contains 15 residues. In DNA, the CDR3 is TGTGCCAGTAGTACAGCCGGGGGGGCGCCCGGGGAGCTGTTTTTT. Translating gives CASSTAGGAPGELFF.

This clonotype was found once. J is TRBJ2-1 and V is TRBV6-6; D call uncertain. V lost 6 bases and J lost 0, with 9 bases in between. This CDR3 spans 14 amino acids. Germline-derived CDR1 and CDR2 are MNHNY and SVGAGI (reference sequence). CDR3 sequence: CASSEDGSYNEQFF. The CDR3 DNA is TGTGCCAGCAGCGAGGACGGCTCCTACAATGAGCAGTTCTTC.

The DNA for the CDR3 is TGCAGTGCTAGAGCCACAGGGGTTGCCTATGGCTACACCTTC. It encodes CSARATGVAYGYTF. The rearrangement joins TRBV20-1 to TRBJ1-2; 7 positions match TRBD1. The CDR3 extends over 14 amino acids. Per germline, CDR1 DFQATT and CDR2 SNEGSKA (reference sequence). V was clipped by 1 base and J by 4 bases; unmatched bases: 6.

This clonotype has just a few counts. The chain links TRBV7-6 to TRBJ2-7, with D tentatively TRBD1 (5 bases). V was clipped by 4 bases and J by 4 bases, with 11 bases between them. Germline CDR1 and CDR2: SGHVS and FNYEAQ. This CDR3 has 13 residues. The CDR3 DNA reads as TGTGCCAGCAGCTCCCAGGGTGGGTACGAGCAGTACTTC. Translating it yields CASSSQGGYEQYF.